A selection of T cell receptor beta chains follows, all from one sample in a study of OX40 agonist ivuxolimab in advanced cancers. Sequenced by immunoSEQ multiplex PCR; TCRdb stores in-frame clones only, minus some. The sample lists 82,000 or so clones, roughly 90% seen once, with 1.1% in the top ten. Specimen: CD4+ or CD8+ T cells sorted from blood, collected in a trial of the OX40 agonist ivuxolimab. Receptors originate from an adult with an advanced solid tumor such as melanoma, head and neck, liver or kidney cancer. Each CDR3 is given with its conserved first and last residue.

V	J	CDR3
TRBV6-5	TRBJ2-1	CASSRGLGDNEQFF
TRBV29-1	TRBJ2-1	CSVELTSGSSRQFF
TRBV9	TRBJ1-1	CASSVRPGAEAFF
TRBV30	TRBJ2-7	CAWSLPVDRQSNF
TRBV5-1	TRBJ2-5	CASSPTDSWETQYF
TRBV4-1	TRBJ2-1	CASSQGSSLSYNEQFF
TRBV19	TRBJ1-1	CASSIALTVTEAFF
TRBV19	TRBJ2-4	CASSLRGVRDIQYF
TRBV29-1	TRBJ2-1	CSGRGTGAYNEQFF
TRBV4-2	TRBJ1-5	CASSLLRWMEQPQHF
TRBV19	TRBJ1-1	CASTLDSYTEAFF
TRBV9	TRBJ1-1	CASSVAAGANTEAFF
TRBV9	TRBJ2-2	CASSPGLTGELFF
TRBV11-2	TRBJ2-5	CASSLDGTSGRYF
TRBV7-8	TRBJ1-1	CASSLMGRVVTEAFF
TRBV28	TRBJ1-1	CASKEGAFTEAFF
TRBV6-5	TRBJ2-7	CASSRQGQGEQYF
TRBV6-5	TRBJ2-7	CASRTGRNYEQYF
TRBV6-6	TRBJ2-3	CASRGGGWSTDTQYF
TRBV18	TRBJ2-1	CASSPPNGGTSYNEQFF
TRBV5-4	TRBJ2-5	CASSFGGRGETQYF
TRBV18	TRBJ1-4	CASSPRTAFSTNEKLFF
TRBV16	TRBJ2-5	CASSQQGGGRQETQYF
TRBV4-1	TRBJ1-4	CASAPTGLTNEKLFF
TRBV11-2	TRBJ2-7	CASSLDQGRIYEQYF
TRBV14	TRBJ2-2	CASSQTLFSGELFF
TRBV28	TRBJ1-2	CASSVEGGYTF
TRBV9	TRBJ2-2	CASRGTGNTGELFF
TRBV6-5	TRBJ2-3	CASSYSNREYTQYF
TRBV7-9	TRBJ2-7	CASNDGVYSEQYF
TRBV23-1	TRBJ2-2	CASSQSDRGSGWGSPGELFF
TRBV5-1	TRBJ2-5	CASSPGGLAGEETQYF
TRBV28	TRBJ2-7	CASSPGTRPYEQYF
TRBV28	TRBJ1-2	CASSLAVQGYGYTF
TRBV27	TRBJ2-2	CASSRGGELFF
TRBV7-8	TRBJ2-7	CASSTTSGSYEQYF
TRBV5-4	TRBJ2-2	CASSLLDGANTGELFF
TRBV2	TRBJ2-1	CASSEFVQNNEQFF
TRBV7-2	TRBJ2-3	CASSLTYTSTDTQYF